This section outlines one TCR beta chain sequence together with its context. The antigen is not known. The treatment was: oral pan-JAK inhibitor, 5-10 mg twice daily. Germline loops: CDR1 MNHEY, CDR2 SMNVEV (reference sequence). The CDR3 is made up of 15 amino acids. Trimming stripped 7 bases from V and 7 bases from J, with 20 bases between. The sample belongs to a study of CD8+ T cells in alopecia areata. The overall study: Scoring treated patients' severity relied on the percentage of scalp area affected.

Extraction and reverse transcription of RNA yielded cDNA as the sequencing template. Assay used: immunoSEQ multiplex PCR; TCRdb lists only in-frame clones, some missing. The sample records over 100,000 clones, roughly three fifths being singletons. Study-level findings and limits: Relative to normal scalp, lesional scalp, especially alopecia totalis/universalis, showed higher clonality.

The rearrangement uses TRBV27 and TRBJ2-1; no definite D call. This TCR was recovered from a human donor with alopecia areata. The input for sequencing was CD8+ T cells sorted from blood, taken at week 24, from a patient treated with tofacitinib. The CDR3 nucleotides read TGTGCCAGCACCAATCGTGCCTTGGGGATAAATGAGCAGTTCTTC. Protein: CASTNRALGINEQFF.